This T cell receptor beta chain is from a study of T cell responses to AZD1222 COVID-19 vaccine. Study-wide context: Samples with a second dose at about 4 or about 12 weeks were pooled together. General study findings and limits: Donors were chiefly white British, with a greater number of females, and clonal diversity was perhaps underestimated. Baseline antibody screening turned up just a handful of seropositive AZD1222 recipients.

Some clones are missing from TCRdb's copy, which holds only in-frame ones; the method was immunoSEQ multiplex PCR. The sample lists roughly 200,000 clones; 80% to 95% were seen once. In the case of this clone: Its antigen is unidentified.

Germline V gives CDR1 SGHRS, CDR2 YFSETQ. The germline V and J ends were trimmed by 1 base and 8 bases, with 15 bases remaining between them. This CDR3 comprises 14 residues. Sequencing used peripheral blood, obtained on day 0 of AZD1222 vaccination. The TCR comes from an adult in good health. The chain combines TRBV5-1 with TRBJ1-2, with D maybe TRBD1 (5 bases). DNA for the CDR3: TGCGCCAGCAGCTTGCGTTTAGGGGAGTTAGGCTACACCTTC. Translating it yields CASSLRLGELGYTF.